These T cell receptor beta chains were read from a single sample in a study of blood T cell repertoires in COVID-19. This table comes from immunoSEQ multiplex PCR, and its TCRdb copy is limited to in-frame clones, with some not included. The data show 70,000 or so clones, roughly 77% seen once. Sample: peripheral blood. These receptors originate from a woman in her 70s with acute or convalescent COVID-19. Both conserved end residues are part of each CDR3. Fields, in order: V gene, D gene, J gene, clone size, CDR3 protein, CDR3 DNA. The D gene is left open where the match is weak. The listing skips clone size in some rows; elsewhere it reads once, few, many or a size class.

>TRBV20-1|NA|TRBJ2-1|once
CSARGHNEQFF
TGCAGTGCTCGCGGCCACAATGAGCAGTTCTTC
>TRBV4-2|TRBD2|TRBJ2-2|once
CASSQVGGRAIGELFF
TGTGCCAGCAGCCAAGTGGGCGGGAGGGCGATCGGGGAGCTGTTTTTT
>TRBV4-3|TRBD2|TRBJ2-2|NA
CASSQSSGSGTGELFF
TGCGCCAGCAGCCAGTCTAGCGGGAGTGGCACCGGGGAGCTGTTTTTT
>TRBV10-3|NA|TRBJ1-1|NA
CAISGGRWTEAFF
TGTGCCATCAGTGGGGGCAGATGGACTGAAGCTTTCTTT
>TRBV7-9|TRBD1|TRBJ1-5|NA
CASSWTTGTGKNQPQHF
TGTGCCAGCAGCTGGACGACCGGGACAGGGAAGAATCAGCCCCAGCATTTT
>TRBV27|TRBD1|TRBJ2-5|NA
CASNPEGQGARETQYF
TGTGCCAGCAATCCTGAGGGACAGGGGGCGAGAGAGACCCAGTACTTC
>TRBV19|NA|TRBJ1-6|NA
CASSILGVGSPLHF
TGTGCCAGTAGTATTCTCGGGGTCGGTTCACCCCTCCACTTT
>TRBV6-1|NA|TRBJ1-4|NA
CASSEGTSSEKLFF
TGTGCCAGCAGTGAAGGGACTAGTAGTGAAAAACTGTTTTTT
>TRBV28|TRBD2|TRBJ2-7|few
CASSPLATTDEQYF
TGTGCCAGCAGTCCACTAGCGACCACGGATGAGCAGTACTTC
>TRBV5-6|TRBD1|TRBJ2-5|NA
CASSLVGQGALETQYF
TGTGCCAGCAGCTTGGTGGGACAGGGGGCTTTGGAGACCCAGTACTTC
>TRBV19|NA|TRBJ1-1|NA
CASSPQGQTEAFF
TGTGCCAGTAGTCCACAGGGCCAGACTGAAGCTTTCTTT
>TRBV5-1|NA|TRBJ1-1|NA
CASSLEQSVRVGTEAFF
TGCGCCAGCAGCTTGGAACAGTCAGTCAGAGTTGGAACTGAAGCTTTCTTT
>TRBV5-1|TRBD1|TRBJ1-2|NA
CASSVGDREGGYTF
TGCGCCAGCAGCGTAGGGGACAGGGAGGGTGGCTACACCTTC
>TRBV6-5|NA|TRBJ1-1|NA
CASTKRGTSIEAFF
TGTGCCAGCACCAAAAGGGGGACCTCAATTGAAGCTTTCTTT
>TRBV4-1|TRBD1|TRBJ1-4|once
CASSLLTGGHRGSNEKLFF
TGCGCCAGCAGCCTTTTGACAGGGGGCCACCGGGGATCTAATGAAAAACTGTTTTTT
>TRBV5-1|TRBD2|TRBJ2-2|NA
CASGTSGSTGELFF
TGCGCCAGCGGGACTAGCGGGAGCACCGGGGAGCTGTTTTTT
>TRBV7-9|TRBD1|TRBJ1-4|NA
CASSLEIGTGGADEKLFF
TGTGCCAGCAGCTTAGAAATTGGGACAGGGGGCGCGGATGAAAAACTGTTTTTT
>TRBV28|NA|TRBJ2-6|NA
CASSLSSGANVLTF
TGTGCCAGCAGTTTGAGCTCTGGGGCCAACGTCCTGACTTTC
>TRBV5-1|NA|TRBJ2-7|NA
CASSLAAQSYEQYF
TGCGCCAGCAGCTTGGCCGCACAGTCCTACGAGCAGTACTTC
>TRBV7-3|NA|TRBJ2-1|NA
CASSPDVGAYNEQFF
TGTGCCAGCAGCCCGGATGTGGGCGCCTACAATGAGCAGTTCTTC
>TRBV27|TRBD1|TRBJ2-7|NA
CASSLDRVREQYF
TGTGCCAGCAGTTTAGACAGGGTGAGGGAGCAGTACTTC
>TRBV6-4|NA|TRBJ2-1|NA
CASSEEATSNEQFF
TGTGCCAGCAGTGAGGAGGCCACCTCCAATGAGCAGTTCTTC
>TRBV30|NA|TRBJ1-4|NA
CAWSTPQGGEKLFF
TGTGCCTGGAGTACCCCACAGGGTGGGGAAAAACTGTTTTTT
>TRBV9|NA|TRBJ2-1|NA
CASSVGGQSGNEQFF
TGTGCCAGCAGCGTAGGGGGCCAGTCCGGCAATGAGCAGTTCTTC
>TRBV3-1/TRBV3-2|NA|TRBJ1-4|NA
CASSFPGRGNEKLFF
TGTGCCAGCAGTTTTCCGGGACGGGGGAATGAAAAACTGTTTTTT
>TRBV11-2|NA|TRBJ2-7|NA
CASSVKQGQVYEQYF
TGTGCCAGCAGCGTCAAGCAGGGGCAAGTATACGAGCAGTACTTC
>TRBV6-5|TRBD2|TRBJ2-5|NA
CASSYSGREGRETQYF
TGTGCCAGCAGTTACTCGGGCAGGGAGGGTAGGGAGACCCAGTACTTC
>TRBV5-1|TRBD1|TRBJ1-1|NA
CASAGGSAEAFF
TGCGCCAGCGCAGGGGGCTCGGCTGAAGCTTTCTTT
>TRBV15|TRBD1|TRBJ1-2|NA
CATSRPETGPYGYTF
TGTGCCACCAGCAGACCCGAGACAGGGCCCTATGGCTACACCTTC
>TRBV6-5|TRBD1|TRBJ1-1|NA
CASRDRAITEAFF
TGTGCCAGCCGAGACAGGGCCATCACTGAAGCTTTCTTT
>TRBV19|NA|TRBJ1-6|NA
CASSIMFDSSNSPLHF
TGTGCCAGTAGTATAATGTTCGACAGTTCGAATTCACCCCTCCACTTT
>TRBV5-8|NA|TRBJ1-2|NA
CASSGSAGISSAGYTF
TGTGCCAGCAGCGGTTCGGCAGGTATAAGTTCGGCTGGCTACACCTTC
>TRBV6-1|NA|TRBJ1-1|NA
CASSEEEIEAFF
TGTGCCAGCAGTGAAGAGGAGATAGAAGCTTTCTTT
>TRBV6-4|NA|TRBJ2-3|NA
CASRNSSDTQYF
TGTGCCAGCAGGAACTCCTCAGATACGCAGTATTTT
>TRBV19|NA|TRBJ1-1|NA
CASSTPRDKNTEAFF
TGTGCCAGTAGTACCCCGAGGGACAAGAACACTGAAGCTTTCTTT
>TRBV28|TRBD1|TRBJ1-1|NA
CASANEGQSMNTEAFF
TGTGCCAGCGCTAATGAGGGACAGAGTATGAACACTGAAGCTTTCTTT
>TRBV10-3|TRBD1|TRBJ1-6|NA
CAISVDRDGSPLHF
TGTGCCATCAGCGTAGACAGGGACGGTTCACCCCTCCACTTT
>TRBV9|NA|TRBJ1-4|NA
CASGRLLGSNEKLFF
TGTGCCAGCGGCCGACTACTGGGTTCTAATGAAAAACTGTTTTTT
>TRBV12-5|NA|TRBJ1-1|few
CASGIRGTEAFF
TGTGCTAGTGGCATCAGGGGCACTGAAGCTTTCTTT
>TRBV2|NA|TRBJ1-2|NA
CASSGWGVQANYGYTF
TGTGCCAGCAGTGGGTGGGGCGTTCAAGCTAACTATGGCTACACCTTC
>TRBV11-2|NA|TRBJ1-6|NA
CASSLIGVNNSPLHF
TGTGCCAGCAGCTTAATAGGGGTTAATAATTCACCCCTCCACTTT
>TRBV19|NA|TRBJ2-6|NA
CASRLNSGANVLTF
TGTGCCAGTAGACTCAACTCTGGGGCCAACGTCCTGACTTTC
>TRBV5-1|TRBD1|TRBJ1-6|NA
CASSIRQGRSDFLHF
TGCGCCAGCAGCATTCGACAGGGGAGGAGTGATTTCCTCCACTTT
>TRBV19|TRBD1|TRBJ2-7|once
CASSSQGYYEQYF
TGTGCCAGTAGTTCACAGGGGTACTACGAGCAGTACTTC
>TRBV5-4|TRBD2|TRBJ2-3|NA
CASSFLGGARLAGSTDTQYF
TGTGCCAGCAGCTTCTTGGGTGGGGCGAGACTAGCGGGGAGCACAGATACGCAGTATTTT
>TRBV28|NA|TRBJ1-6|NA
CASTLGVGGPYGSPLHF
TGTGCCAGCACCCTAGGGGTCGGGGGTCCTTACGGATCACCCCTCCACTTT
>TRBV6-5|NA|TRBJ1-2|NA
CASRIRTDTNYGYTF
TGTGCCAGCAGAATCCGGACTGACACTAACTATGGCTACACCTTC
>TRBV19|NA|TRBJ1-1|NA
CASSPPRGGNTEAFF
TGTGCCAGTAGTCCACCCCGCGGAGGGAACACTGAAGCTTTCTTT
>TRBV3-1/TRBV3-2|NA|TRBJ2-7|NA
CASHGGGDEQYF
TGTGCCAGCCATGGAGGGGGCGACGAGCAGTACTTC
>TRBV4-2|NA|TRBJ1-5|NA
CASSEDTGGNQPQHF
TGTGCCAGCAGCGAGGACACGGGGGGCAATCAGCCCCAGCATTTT
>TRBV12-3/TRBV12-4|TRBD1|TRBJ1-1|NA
CASLGQVNTEAFF
TGTGCCAGCTTGGGACAGGTGAACACTGAAGCTTTCTTT
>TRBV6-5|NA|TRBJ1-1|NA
CACCYSLAGEAFF
TGTGCCTGCTGTTACTCTTTGGCGGGTGAAGCTTTCTTT
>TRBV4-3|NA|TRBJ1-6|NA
CASSQGDTNSPLHF
TGCGCCAGCAGCCAAGGCGACACCAATTCACCCCTCCACTTT
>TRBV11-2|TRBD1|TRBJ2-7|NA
CASSLGTGGSYEQYF
TGTGCCAGCAGCCTCGGGACAGGGGGGTCCTACGAGCAGTACTTC
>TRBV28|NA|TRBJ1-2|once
CAIPGVYGYTF
TGTGCCATCCCTGGAGTATATGGCTACACCTTC
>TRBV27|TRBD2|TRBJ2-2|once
CASSLLAGKNTGELFF
TGTGCCAGCAGTTTATTAGCGGGAAAGAACACCGGGGAGCTGTTTTTT
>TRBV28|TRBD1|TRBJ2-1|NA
CASSLFAGQGARNEQFF
TGTGCCAGCAGTCTCTTCGCGGGACAGGGGGCGAGAAATGAGCAGTTCTTC
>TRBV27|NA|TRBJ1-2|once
CASSSTPSRGYTF
TGTGCCAGCAGTTCTACCCCTAGCCGCGGCTACACCTTC
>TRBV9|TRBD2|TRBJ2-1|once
CASSTSSGEQFF
TGTGCCAGCAGCACGTCTAGCGGAGAGCAGTTCTTC